One TCR beta chain is described in this entry. The protocol was immunoSEQ multiplex PCR, while the TCRdb copy is restricted to in-frame clones and leaves out a portion. The sample shows fewer than 90,000 clones, around nine tenths of them seen only once. This sample stems from a study of OX40 agonist ivuxolimab in advanced cancers. Germline CDR1 SQVTM, CDR2 ANQGSEA. CDR3 length: 14 amino acids. Trimming took off 6 bases at V and 4 bases at J, with 18 bases between the two ends. The study sampled blood at baseline, cycle 4 day 1, and cycle 7 day 1. The clonotype was recovered from an adult with an advanced solid tumor such as melanoma, head and neck, liver or kidney cancer. The sample here was CD4+ or CD8+ T cells sorted from blood, taken in a trial of the OX40 agonist ivuxolimab. The rearrangement joins TRBV29-1 to TRBJ1-2; D not resolved. CDR3 amino acids: CSVALSARGYGYTF. The CDR3 coding sequence is TGCAGCGTCGCCCTCTCCGCTCGAGGCTATGGCTACACCTTC.